This TCR beta chain originates from a study of human T cells and chemical hapten exposure (dated by TCRdb to about 2021). The study in broad terms: For sensitization, 2% DPC in acetone was applied to a roughly 2 cm by roughly 2 cm area of upper inner arm skin. Throughout the study period of around 25 weeks, patients also received therapeutic DPC doses to the scalp every week. Patch tests used Finn chambers with 0.01% DPC on the upper back, scored after 6 days by International Contact Dermatitis Research Group standards. Most of the patients in the cohort were female, and the cohort covered alopecia areata with under or over 50% scalp involvement, alopecia totalis and alopecia universalis. Libraries were pooled for sequencing, and per-sample TCR yields varied mainly because of small differences in library volumes within the pool. In alopecia patients, the study followed how the peripheral blood TCR repertoire changed in vivo over primary and secondary sensitization to diphenylcyclopropenone (DPC), a hapten. Patient blood was sampled pre-sensitization (week 0) and at 2, 6 and about 24 weeks after DPC sensitization. Under 30 alopecia patients gave blood for TCR sequencing at one to four time points (pre-sensitization, 2, 6 and 24 weeks).

Library preparation was by RACE. The data were produced on a NextSeq 500. During library preparation, unique molecular identifiers were attached to individual cDNA molecules so that TCRs could be counted quantitatively and reproducibly. For every blood RNA sample, sequencing covered both the TCR alpha and TCR beta chains. Regarding the original processing steps: A median of around 100,000 TCRs per sample was observed, with a range of about 20,000 to 700,000. The Decombinator software suite was used to annotate the V, J and CDR3 of the TCR reads. To make PS versus PT1 abundance plots, every sample was subsampled to the same number of TCRs (28,000). Expanded TCRs were defined as absent before sensitization and observed at least eight times at the 2-week time point. Clones were called with MiXCR by TCRdb after fastp trimmed the public reads at Q25, and only in-frame beta chains were retained. Every CDR3 protein is listed once, alongside the most common genes and DNA of its rows. The V and J calls were determined by TCRdb, not by the authors. For this sample there are about 80,000 distinct CDR3 sequences; 10% appear just once. The ten largest clonotypes hold 1.3% to 1.5% of the sample.

Concerning this clonotype itself: It has no known antigen specificity. No base-level quality is on record; no much larger clone is a single base apart.

In light of the paper, this sample's time point label describes: patch test 1, 2 weeks after DPC sensitization. The treatment or condition label on this specimen signifies: therapeutic diphenylcyclopropenone sensitization with weekly scalp DPC. At every patch-test visit, the blood draw took place before the patch test was put on. Patients were eligible if aged 18 to 70, diagnosed with alopecia and judged suitable for DPC therapy, and pregnant patients were excluded. Total RNA was extracted from unfractionated whole blood collected in Tempus Blood RNA tubes. The investigation overall reported the following: Repeated subsampling changed both the strength of the expansion versus patch-test correlation and the threshold at which that correlation became significant. Because every patient had alopecia, a presumed autoimmune disease, the patients' immune response might differ from that of healthy individuals. No change with DPC sensitization was found in the number of TCRs above 1 in 1000 frequency, and no evidence of global repertoire structure alterations was found. The number of PT1 expanded TCRs positively correlated with patch test score, significant at thresholds 8, 16 and 32 but not 4. Compared with pre-sensitization or healthy control sets, expanded TCRs formed significantly more large CDR3 similarity clusters, which is consistent with antigen-driven responses.

This sample comprised whole blood, obtained in connection with sensitization to the hapten diphenylcyclopropenone (DPC). The TCR sequence derives from a woman between 45 and 65 years old with alopecia areata. Some clones in this sample may be carry-over from other donors' samples.

The CDR3 protein: CSVERQGASYGYTF. The DNA reads as follows: TGCAGCGTGGAGAGACAGGGGGCAAGCTATGGCTACACCTTC. The sequence joins TRBV29-1 to TRBJ1-2; TRBD1 lines up with 10 middle nucleotides. Counted from cysteine to phenylalanine, this CDR3 has 14 amino acids. CDR3 DNA is the only sequence kept; it has 42 bases, read in frame from the first base. Trimmed from V: 6 bases; trimmed from J: 4 bases; junction bases lacking a gene match: 8. For CDR1 and CDR2, the germline V gene lists SQVTM and ANQGSEA.